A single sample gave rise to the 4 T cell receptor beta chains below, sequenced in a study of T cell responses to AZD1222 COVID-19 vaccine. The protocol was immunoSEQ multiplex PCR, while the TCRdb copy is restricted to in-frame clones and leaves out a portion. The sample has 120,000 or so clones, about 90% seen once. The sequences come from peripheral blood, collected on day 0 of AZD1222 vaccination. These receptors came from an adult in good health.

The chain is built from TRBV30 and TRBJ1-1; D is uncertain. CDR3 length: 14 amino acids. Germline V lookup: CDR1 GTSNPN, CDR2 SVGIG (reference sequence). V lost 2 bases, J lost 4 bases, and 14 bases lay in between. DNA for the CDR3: TGTGCCTGGAGTAACTACGGGAGAGGCACTGAAGCTTTCTTT. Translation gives CAWSNYGRGTEAFF.

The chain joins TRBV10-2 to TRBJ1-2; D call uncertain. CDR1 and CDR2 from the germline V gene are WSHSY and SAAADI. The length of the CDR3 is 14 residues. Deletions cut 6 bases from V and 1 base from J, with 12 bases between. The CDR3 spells CASRQDANNYGYTF. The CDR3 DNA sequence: TGCGCCAGCAGGCAGGACGCGAATAACTATGGCTACACCTTC.

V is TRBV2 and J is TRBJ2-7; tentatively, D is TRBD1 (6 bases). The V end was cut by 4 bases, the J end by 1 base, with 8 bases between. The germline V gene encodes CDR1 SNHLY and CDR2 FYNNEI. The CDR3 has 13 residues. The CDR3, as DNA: TGTGCCAGCAGTGGGGACACTTCCTACGAGCAGTACTTC. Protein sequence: CASSGDTSYEQYF. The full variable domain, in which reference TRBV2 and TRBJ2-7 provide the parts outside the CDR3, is EPEVTQTPSHQVTQMGQEVILRCVPISNHLYFYWYRQILGQKVEFLVSFYNNEISEKSEIFDDQFSVERPDGSNFTLKIRSTKLEDSAMYFCASSGDTSYEQYFGPGTRLTVT.

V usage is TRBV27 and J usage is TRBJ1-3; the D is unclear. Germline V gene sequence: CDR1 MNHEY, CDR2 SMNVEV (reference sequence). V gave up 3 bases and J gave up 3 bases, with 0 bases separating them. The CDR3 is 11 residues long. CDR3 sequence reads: CASSFGNTIYF. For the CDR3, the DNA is TGTGCCAGCAGTTTTGGAAACACCATATATTTT.